The 12 T cell receptor beta chains presented below share a single source sample, sequenced in a study of cytomegalovirus exposure and HLA in healthy donors. The study ran its PCR with 60 Vbeta and 13 Jbeta primers. Method: immunoSEQ multiplex PCR; TCRdb's copy keeps in-frame clones and lacks some. The sample consists of around 130,000 clones, 84% of them appearing once. The sequenced material came from PBMCs. These receptors all come from a woman younger than 30 in good health and CMV-seropositive.

This clone was recorded once. The rearrangement joins TRBV6-5 to TRBJ2-5; 7 bases agree with TRBD1. The CDR3 runs to 13 residues. Germline CDR1 MNHEY, CDR2 SVGAGI. After removal of 4 bases from V and 4 bases from J, the junction contained 3 bases not matched to a gene. The CDR3 here is CASSSTGVETQYF. CDR3 bases: TGTGCCAGCAGTTCAACAGGGGTAGAGACCCAGTACTTC.

This clone was observed once. The genes are TRBV6-1 and TRBJ2-1; 9 positions agree with TRBD1. The CDR3 consists of 15 residues. Germline CDR1 reads MNHNS; CDR2 reads SASEGT. With V trimmed by 8 bases and J by 6 bases, 11 bases remained unmatched. This CDR3 is CASGTRDRVGNEQFF. DNA for the CDR3: TGTGCCAGCGGAACCCGGGACAGGGTGGGCAATGAGCAGTTCTTC.

V is TRBV2 and J is TRBJ2-2, with D maybe TRBD2 (6 bases). The length of the CDR3 is 13 residues. Trimming shortened V by 0 bases and J by 13 bases, and 12 bases separated the two germline ends. Germline V gives CDR1 SNHLY, CDR2 FYNNEI. The CDR3 DNA sequence: TGTGCCAGCAGTGAAGCGGTGGGGGGAAGGCTGTTTTTT. This codes for CASSEAVGGRLFF.

This chain connects TRBV23-1 to TRBJ2-7; TRBD1 agrees at 7 bases. TRBV23-1 counts as an open reading frame of uncertain function. Trimming at V came to 0 bases and at J to 2 bases, leaving 13 bases not matched to a gene. The CDR3 has 18 amino acids. Here the CDR3 reads CASSQSRGLVCPPYEQYF. CDR3 nucleotides: TGCGCCAGCAGTCAATCGAGGGGGCTGGTTTGTCCCCCCTACGAGCAGTACTTC.

The gene calls are TRBV11-2 and TRBJ2-7, with TRBD1 identical over 8 bases. Germline lookup yields CDR1 SGHAT and CDR2 FQNNGV. CDR3 length equals 14 residues. The V gene end was trimmed by 2 bases and the J gene end by 3 bases; junction bases not matched to a gene: 3. The CDR3 region is CASSLTGGVYEQYF. The CDR3 bases are TGTGCCAGCAGCTTAACAGGGGGTGTCTACGAGCAGTACTTC. Together with reference TRBV11-2 and TRBJ2-7, the CDR3 gives the full variable domain: EAGVAQSPRYKIIEKRQSVAFWCNPISGHATLYWYQQILGQGPKLLIQFQNNGVVDDSQLPKDRFSAERLKGVDSTLKIQPAKLEDSAVYLCASSLTGGVYEQYFGPGTRLTVT.

This chain connects TRBV4-1 to TRBJ1-2, with TRBD1 matching over 10 bases. The CDR3 is 15 residues long. V lost 1 base to trimming and J lost 7 bases; unmatched junction nucleotides: 6. CDR1 and CDR2 from the germline V gene are MGHRA and YSYEKL. This CDR3 is CASSQVGTGERGYTF. CDR3 DNA: TGCGCCAGCAGCCAAGTGGGGACAGGGGAGCGTGGCTACACCTTC.

The gene calls are TRBV6-5 and TRBJ2-7; 7 bases are shared with TRBD1. J was trimmed by 3 bases and V by 0 bases; bases with no gene match: 2. This CDR3 has 14 amino acids. The V gene's germline CDR1 is MNHEY and CDR2 SVGAGI. In DNA, the CDR3 is TGTGCCAGCAGTTACTCGTGGGACAGCTACGAGCAGTACTTC. As protein: CASSYSWDSYEQYF.

This chain connects TRBV6-1 to TRBJ2-5; 14 bases are shared with TRBD2. V shed 3 bases, J shed 3 bases, and the junction held 6 bases outside the gene matches. Germline CDR1 and CDR2: MNHNS and SASEGT. This CDR3 comprises 17 residues. CDR3 DNA sequence: TGTGCCAGCAGTGAGGAGGCGGGACTAGCGGGGGAAGAGACCCAGTACTTC. Translating gives CASSEEAGLAGEETQYF.

The V gene is TRBV4-2, the J gene TRBJ1-2, with D possibly being TRBD1 (5 bases). Trimming shortened V by 0 bases and J by 8 bases, and 16 bases separated the two germline ends. The CDR3 contains 15 residues. Germline CDR1 reads LGHNA; CDR2 reads YNFKEQ. Written as DNA, the CDR3 is TGTGCCAGCAGCCAAGAGGGGCGCGAATTGGGGGGCTACACCTTC. Translating it yields CASSQEGRELGGYTF.

The V and J genes are TRBV5-5 and TRBJ1-5; tentatively, D is TRBD1 (6 bases). Trimming pared 4 bases from V and 4 bases from J, leaving 12 bases between. Germline V lookup: CDR1 SGHKS, CDR2 YYEKEE (reference sequence). The CDR3 is made up of 14 amino acids. DNA for the CDR3: TGTGCCAGCAGCGTGGACAGTTGGAATCAGCCCCAGCATTTT. Its protein product is CASSVDSWNQPQHF.

The J gene is TRBJ2-5, the V gene TRBV6-6; D is possibly TRBD1 (5 bases). In germline, CDR1 is MNHNY, CDR2 SVGAGI (reference sequence). V gave up 7 bases and J gave up 0 bases, with 12 bases separating them. The CDR3 covers 14 residues. CDR3 sequence: CASITQGYQETQYF. CDR3 nucleotides: TGTGCCAGCATAACCCAGGGATACCAAGAGACCCAGTACTTC.

The chain recombines TRBV6-1 with TRBJ2-1; 10 nucleotides agree with TRBD2. The CDR3 contains 15 residues. Germline loops: CDR1 MNHNS, CDR2 SASEGT. Trimming removed 7 bases from V and 7 bases from J; junction bases left unmatched: 10. The CDR3: CASKEGSSGGNEQFF. CDR3 coding DNA: TGTGCCAGCAAGGAAGGGTCTAGCGGGGGTAATGAGCAGTTCTTC.